These T cell receptor beta chains were read from a single sample in a study of CXCR3-negative and CXCR3-positive naive CD8 T cells. For each CDR3 protein, TCRdb gives one entry from its re-call of the 5' RACE reads, without DNA. The sample has just over 60,000 distinct CDR3 sequences. Sequenced input: naive CXCR3- CD8+ T cells from blood. The receptors derive from a human donor in good health. Some clones in this sample may be carry-over from other donors' samples. The CDR3 runs from the conserved cysteine through the conserved F or W. Each record gives: V gene, J gene, clone size, CDR3 length, CDR3 protein. Not all rows give a size; the values are once, few, many and, for expanded clones, a class.

TRBV29-1	TRBJ2-1	.	17	CSVEGYTQRGRNNEQFF
TRBV5-6	TRBJ2-7	.	17	CASSLGTGSRNGYEQYF
TRBV6-5	TRBJ2-5	.	14	CASSDGTEQETQYF
TRBV20-1	TRBJ1-3	.	14	CSANRGSSGNTIYF
TRBV29-1	TRBJ1-1	.	13	CSVGQGSLAEAFF
TRBV12-3/TRBV12-4	TRBJ2-2	.	16	CASSSRTSANTGELFF
TRBV15	TRBJ2-2	.	17	CATSRDRSGGATGELFF
TRBV21-1	TRBJ2-1	.	15	CASTSPGQTYNEQFF
TRBV11-2	TRBJ1-2	.	15	CASSLVQGDTAGYTF
TRBV12-3/TRBV12-4	TRBJ2-1	.	14	CAILTGGGYNEQFF
TRBV7-9	TRBJ2-2	.	14	CASKGVANTGELFF
TRBV18	TRBJ2-1	medium-sized	15	CASSKAGEAYNEQFF
TRBV6-2/TRBV6-3	TRBJ2-7	.	11	CASSTAYEQYF
TRBV27	TRBJ1-1	.	14	CASSLAGENTEAFF
TRBV29-1	TRBJ1-1	.	11	CSAARDTEAFF
TRBV4-3	TRBJ1-1	.	13	CASSPGGGTEAFF